A single sample gave rise to the 18 T cell receptor beta chains below, sequenced in a study of blood T cell repertoires in COVID-19. This table comes from immunoSEQ multiplex PCR, and its TCRdb copy is limited to in-frame clones, with some not included. The sample records about 220,000 clones, approximately 85% being singletons. Source material: peripheral blood. The receptors here all came from a woman between 65 and 79 years old with COVID-19, enrolled during active disease.

The chain combines TRBV2 with TRBJ2-1; unclear D gene. This CDR3 region has 12 residues. V lost 6 bases, J lost 7 bases, and 10 bases lay in between. Germline lookup yields CDR1 SNHLY and CDR2 FYNNEI. The CDR3 nucleotides read TGTGCCAGCAGCTACTCACTAAATGAGCAGTTCTTC. It codes for CASSYSLNEQFF.

This rearrangement joins TRBV3-1 (or the pseudogene TRBV3-2) to TRBJ2-2; TRBD2 might be the D (7 bases). The CDR3 totals 16 residues. The V gene's germline CDR1 is LGHDT and CDR2 YNNKEL (reference sequence). The V and J ends lost 5 bases and 3 bases respectively, with 16 bases between them. CDR3 loop: CASSGGGGPYTGELFF. The CDR3 region has the DNA TGTGCCAGCAGCGGAGGGGGGGGCCCCTACACCGGGGAGCTGTTTTTT.

This chain uses TRBV7-2 with TRBJ2-1, with a weak D call TRBD2 (6 bases). Germline V gene data show CDR1 as SGHTA and CDR2 as FQGNSA. The CDR3 loop spans 15 amino acids. V lost 5 bases, J lost 0 bases, and 11 bases lay in between. The CDR3 region is CASSIGTFSYNEQFF. In DNA form, the CDR3 reads TGTGCCAGCAGCATCGGGACTTTCTCCTACAATGAGCAGTTCTTC.

This clone was detected a few times. The genes are TRBV4-3 and TRBJ1-1; D call uncertain. The CDR3 runs to 15 residues. Germline values: CDR1 LGHNA, CDR2 YSLEER. V gave up 1 base and J gave up 1 base, with 10 bases separating them. CDR3 bases: TGCGCCAGCAGCCAAGGGAGGGTAGCGAACACTGAAGCTTTCTTT. It encodes CASSQGRVANTEAFF.

This chain uses TRBV19 with TRBJ1-1; 7 bases are shared with TRBD1. The CDR3 is 15 amino acids. Trimming removed 4 bases from V and 4 bases from J; junction bases left unmatched: 9. CDR1 LNHDA and CDR2 SQIVND come from the germline V gene (reference sequence). The CDR3 DNA reads as TGTGCCAGTAGTAGGAGGCAGGGGGTGGGCACTGAAGCTTTCTTT. It is translated as CASSRRQGVGTEAFF.

This clone was counted a single time. The chain uses TRBV24-1 and TRBJ2-7; a possible D gene is TRBD2 (6 bases). CDR3 length: 14 residues. From germline, CDR1 is KGHDR and CDR2 SFDVKD. Between the trimmed V and J ends, which lost 3 bases and 4 bases, there was a span of 12 bases. The DNA of the CDR3 is TGTGCCACCAGTGATGGCGGGACCCTATACGAGCAGTACTTC. Its translation is CATSDGGTLYEQYF.

The CDR3 region has the DNA TGTGCCAGCAGTTTTACAGGGAGATCCCTCTCCTACGAGCAGTACTTC. This sequence encodes CASSFTGRSLSYEQYF. V usage is TRBV27 and J usage is TRBJ2-7, with D possibly being TRBD1 (6 bases). Germline CDR1 reads MNHEY; CDR2 reads SMNVEV (reference sequence). The CDR3 consists of 16 residues. Trimming pared 3 bases from V and 0 bases from J, leaving 15 bases between.

The chain joins TRBV5-1 to TRBJ2-5, with a weak D call TRBD1 (6 bases). This CDR3 is 12 amino acids long. CDR1 is SGHRS, CDR2 YFSETQ, per germline. The ends were cut back, 4 bases at V and 5 bases at J, with 9 bases in the middle. The CDR3 spells CASSPGVETQYF. The CDR3 coding sequence is TGCGCCAGCAGCCCAGGGGTGGAGACCCAGTACTTC.

The chain links TRBV2 to TRBJ1-5, with TRBD1 identical over 10 bases. V gave up 3 bases and J gave up 7 bases; unmatched junction bases: 6. This CDR3 has 15 amino acids. Germline assignment: CDR1 SNHLY and CDR2 FYNNEI. The CDR3 reads CASSEQTGGGQPQHF. The CDR3 DNA sequence: TGTGCCAGCAGTGAGCAGACAGGGGGCGGCCAGCCCCAGCATTTT.

The chain uses TRBV7-6 and TRBJ2-1; 10 bases align to TRBD2. Germline loops: CDR1 SGHVS, CDR2 FNYEAQ. After removal of 3 bases from V and 4 bases from J, the junction contained 6 bases not matched to a gene. The CDR3 totals 16 residues. The CDR3 protein is CASSFRAGGMYNEQFF. The CDR3 DNA reads as TGTGCCAGCAGCTTTAGAGCGGGGGGGATGTACAATGAGCAGTTCTTC.

This rearrangement joins TRBV15 to TRBJ2-5; 10 bases are a match to TRBD1. The germline gives CDR1 LNHNV, CDR2 YYDKDF (reference sequence). V was pared by 4 bases and J by 4 bases, with 3 bases of the junction left unmatched. This CDR3 has 14 residues. This CDR3 reads CATSMGQGPETQYF. CDR3 nucleotide sequence: TGTGCCACCAGCATGGGACAGGGGCCAGAGACCCAGTACTTC.

J is TRBJ1-5 and V is TRBV3-1 (or the pseudogene TRBV3-2); D gene ambiguous. In germline, CDR1 is LGHDT, CDR2 YNNKEL (reference sequence). There are 15 residues in the CDR3. V lost 1 base to trimming and J lost 5 bases, with 12 bases between them. In DNA form, the CDR3 reads TGTGCCAGCAGCCAAGGCTACCAACCCCATCAGCCCCAGCATTTT. Its protein is CASSQGYQPHQPQHF.

The chain couples TRBV4-2 to TRBJ2-1, with D perhaps TRBD2 (5 bases). Trimming took 1 base from V and 0 from J, leaving 13 bases between them. Per the germline V gene, CDR1 is LGHNA and CDR2 is YNFKEQ. CDR3 length: 17 amino acids. DNA of the CDR3: TGTGCCAGCAGCCAAGGGCGGAGCGGAAACTCCTACAATGAGCAGTTCTTC. Its protein product is CASSQGRSGNSYNEQFF.

This clone showed up just once. The genes are TRBV14 and TRBJ1-3; D call uncertain. CDR1 and CDR2 from the germline V gene are SGHDN and FVKESK. V lost 3 bases and J 7 bases, leaving 10 bases between the germline ends. This CDR3 spans 13 amino acids. CDR3 residues: CASSQGGRNTIYF. CDR3 DNA sequence: TGTGCCAGCAGCCAGGGTGGGCGCAACACCATATATTTT.

In DNA form, the CDR3 reads TGTGCCAGTAGTATGATTCTAGCGGGAGGGCAAGAGACCCAGTACTTC. It codes for CASSMILAGGQETQYF. This chain links TRBV19 with TRBJ2-5, with 12 bases matching TRBD2. The V and J ends lost 3 bases and 2 bases, in that order; junction bases with no gene match: 4. Germline CDR1 is LNHDA and CDR2 is SQIVND (reference sequence). This CDR3 contains 16 residues.

This sequence joins TRBV15 and TRBJ2-3; possibly TRBD2 for D (5 bases). Trimming removed 1 base from V and 0 bases from J, with 11 bases in between. The CDR3 totals 16 residues. Looked up from germline, CDR1 is LNHNV and CDR2 is YYDKDF (reference sequence). The CDR3 bases are TGTGCCACCAGCAGAGCGGACTGGAGGAGCACAGATACGCAGTATTTT. It translates to CATSRADWRSTDTQYF.

The gene calls are TRBV3-1 (or the pseudogene TRBV3-2) and TRBJ1-3; D is unresolved. The V gene's germline CDR1 is LGHDT and CDR2 YNNKEL (reference sequence). V lost 1 base and J lost 1, with 14 bases in between. There are 17 residues in the CDR3. The CDR3 loop is CASSQGYAGGSGNTIYF. The CDR3 region has the DNA TGTGCCAGCAGCCAAGGATATGCAGGAGGATCTGGAAACACCATATATTTT.

V gene TRBV29-1 combines with J gene TRBJ2-7; 10 bases agree with TRBD1. Germline V gene lookup returns CDR1 SQVTM and CDR2 ANQGSEA. CDR3 length: 15 amino acids. V lost 1 base, J lost 6 bases, and 9 bases stayed unmatched. DNA of the CDR3: TGCAGCGTTGAAGGGGGACAGGGGTTCCAAAGCGAGCAGTACTTC. This codes for CSVEGGQGFQSEQYF.